Detailed here is one TCR beta chain. This record belongs to a study of cytomegalovirus exposure and HLA in healthy donors. The method was immunoSEQ multiplex PCR; TCRdb's version includes in-frame clones alone and lacks a portion of them. This table has 150,000 to 200,000 clones, about 89% appearing once. Trimming at V came to 4 bases and at J to 8 bases, leaving 4 bases not matched to a gene. The germline CDR1 and CDR2 sequences are SGHDN and FVKESK. The CDR3 is made up of 13 amino acids. The chain has TRBV14 and TRBJ1-2, with TRBD1 matching over 10 bases. Sequenced input: PBMCs. The sequence was collected from a woman younger than 35 in good health and CMV-seropositive. The CDR3 region is CASSRDRGDGYTF. CDR3 sequence (DNA): TGTGCCAGCAGCCGGGACAGGGGAGACGGCTACACCTTC.